These T cell receptor beta chains were read from a single sample in a study of T cells after yellow fever vaccination. TCRdb reanalysed the 5' RACE reads using MiXCR and keeps one entry per CDR3 protein. The sample consists of 100,000 to 150,000 distinct CDR3 sequences, roughly 7.9% of them appearing once. This sample comprised CD4+ T cells sorted from PBMCs, obtained approximately 40 days after the first yellow fever vaccination. Every receptor here comes from a man aged 18 to 35 who received the YFV17D yellow fever vaccine. CDR3s include the opening cysteine and the closing phenylalanine or tryptophan. The D gene is left open where the match is weak. Not every row has a clone size; where given, it reads once, few, many or a size class.

many	NA	TRBV12-3/TRBV12-4	TRBJ1-3	CASSTGIGNTIYF	TGTGCCAGCAGCACAGGGATTGGAAACACCATATATTTT
NA	NA	TRBV7-2	TRBJ1-2	CASTNTLPGNYGYTF	TGTGCCAGCACCAACACCCTACCCGGGAACTATGGCTACACCTTC
many	NA	TRBV11-3	TRBJ2-7	CASSPSVGSSYEQYF	TGTGCCAGCAGCCCGTCAGTGGGCAGCTCCTACGAGCAGTACTTC
few	TRBD2	TRBV5-8	TRBJ2-1	CASSLTKASGGAINEQFF	TGTGCCAGCAGCTTGACTAAGGCTAGCGGGGGGGCGATCAATGAGCAGTTCTTC
many	TRBD2	TRBV12-3/TRBV12-4	TRBJ2-3	CASTYGGEGTDTQYF	TGTGCCAGCACCTATGGGGGGGAGGGCACAGATACGCAGTATTTT
many	NA	TRBV7-8	TRBJ1-5	CASSSPAGQPQHF	TGTGCCAGCAGCTCCCCCGCAGGGCAGCCCCAGCATTTT
many	NA	TRBV10-3	TRBJ1-1	CAISELRSAEAFF	TGTGCCATCAGTGAGTTGAGATCCGCTGAAGCTTTCTTT
few	NA	TRBV28	TRBJ2-6	CASSLLTRANVLTF	TGTGCCAGCAGTTTACTAACAAGGGCCAACGTCCTGACTTTC
NA	NA	TRBV20-1	TRBJ1-4	CSAREGQGLEKLFF	TGCAGTGCTAGAGAGGGGCAGGGCCTAGAAAAACTGTTTTTT
many	NA	TRBV12-3/TRBV12-4	TRBJ2-5	CASSPVQETQYF	TGTGCCAGCAGTCCAGTGCAAGAGACCCAGTACTTC
many	NA	TRBV19	TRBJ1-5	CASSIGNNQPQHF	TGTGCCAGTAGTATCGGAAACAATCAGCCCCAGCATTTT